This TCR beta chain was observed in a study of HIV-infected patients and healthy controls. cDNA was made from approximately 500 ng RNA using alpha and beta constant primers. Separate chain-specific third strand synthesis with multiplexing indices produced the alpha and beta libraries. TCRdb redid the calling of the 5' RACE reads with MiXCR, one entry per CDR3 protein. The table has 9,500 to 15,000 distinct CDR3 sequences, around 9.3% seen once. This CDR3 comprises 15 residues. Trimming took off 0 bases at V and 5 bases at J, with 15 bases between the two ends. The V gene's germline CDR1 is SGHDT and CDR2 YYEEEE. The repertoire came from unfractionated whole blood and reflected all unsorted peripheral T cells. By share, this clonotype counts as medium-sized.

Sample: blood, taken before antiretroviral therapy. This chain connects TRBV5-6 to TRBJ2-7, with D perhaps being TRBD1 or TRBD2 (5 bases each). This clonotype originated in an adult with HIV infection. The donor label of this sample is uncertain. The CDR3, as DNA: TGTGCCAGCAGCTTGGGATCGGGACGGGGCGACGAGCAGTACTTC. It translates to CASSLGSGRGDEQYF.